Below, one T cell receptor beta chain is given with its context. This entry is derived from a study of cytomegalovirus exposure and HLA in healthy donors. PCR primers comprised 60 Vbeta and 13 Jbeta primers. The method was immunoSEQ multiplex PCR; TCRdb's version includes in-frame clones alone and lacks a portion of them. The repertoire has 200,000 to 250,000 clones, over 75% of them found once; the top ten carry 1.3%. Germline V gene data show CDR1 as SGHDT and CDR2 as YYEEEE. Trimming removed 3 bases from V and 5 bases from J, with 12 bases in between. The CDR3 runs 14 residues. V is TRBV5-6 and J is TRBJ1-5; D is undetermined. The sequencing input was PBMCs. This receptor was taken from a human donor in good health. The CDR3 reads CASSYGLRDQPQHF. DNA for the CDR3: TGTGCCAGCAGCTATGGATTGAGGGATCAGCCCCAGCATTTT.